This T cell receptor (beta chain) was identified in a study of blood T cell repertoires in COVID-19. Study in general: PBMCs, B-cell-depleted T cells, or T cells provided the cDNA or gDNA that made up the material.

The V gene end was trimmed by 6 bases and the J gene end by 2 bases; junction bases not matched to a gene: 8. The CDR3 is 15 residues long. The V gene's germline CDR1 is MNHEY and CDR2 SVGAGI. The assay was immunoSEQ multiplex PCR, and TCRdb's table has in-frame clones only and misses some. The sample lists over 200,000 clones; less than 90% were seen once. This sequence originates from a man between 60 and 75 years old who had recovered from COVID-19. The sequenced material came from peripheral blood. The chain has TRBV6-5 and TRBJ2-7, with 9 bases aligning to TRBD1. CDR3 loop: CASRAIGTGTYEQYF. The CDR3 DNA reads TGTGCCAGCAGGGCCATTGGGACAGGGACCTACGAGCAGTACTTC.